The sequence of this T cell receptor (beta chain) was determined in a study of cytomegalovirus exposure and HLA in healthy donors. Notes on the study in general: The classifier reportedly diagnosed cytomegalovirus status with high sensitivity and specificity. According to a later analysis, TCR clusters from the first cohort tended to co-occur in the 120 or so validation repertoires.

Notes on this clone: What it recognizes is unknown.

Profiling relied on immunoSEQ multiplex PCR, and the TCRdb table lists in-frame clones only, not all of them. This sample carries more than 95,000 clones, roughly 88% of them seen once, and the ten largest clones take over 4%. The origin of this receptor is a man younger than 30 in good health and CMV-seronegative. Sequenced: PBMCs.

The CDR3 region is CASSEGLAGAPGQYF. The DNA for the CDR3 is TGTGCCAGCAGTGAGGGTCTAGCGGGGGCACCAGGGCAGTACTTC. The rearrangement joins TRBV25-1 to TRBJ2-7; 10 nucleotides align to TRBD2. Looked up from germline, CDR1 is MGHDK and CDR2 is SYGVNS. The V gene end was trimmed by 3 bases and the J gene end by 9 bases; junction bases not matched to a gene: 11. The CDR3 contains 15 residues.